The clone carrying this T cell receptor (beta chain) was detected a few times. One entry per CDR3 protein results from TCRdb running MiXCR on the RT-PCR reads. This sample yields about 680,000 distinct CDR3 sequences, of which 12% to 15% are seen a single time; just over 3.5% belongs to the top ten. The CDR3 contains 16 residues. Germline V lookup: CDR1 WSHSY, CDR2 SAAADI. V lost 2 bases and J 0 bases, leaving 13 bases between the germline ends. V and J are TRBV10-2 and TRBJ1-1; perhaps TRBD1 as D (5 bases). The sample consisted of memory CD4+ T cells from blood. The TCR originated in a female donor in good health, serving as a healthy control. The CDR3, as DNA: TGCGCCAGCAGTGAGAACCGGAAGGGGATGAACACTGAAGCTTTCTTT. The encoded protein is CASSENRKGMNTEAFF.